This T cell receptor beta chain comes out of a study of OX40 agonist ivuxolimab in advanced cancers. About the research overall: Each patient was given ivuxolimab into a vein every 2 weeks, at 0.01 to 10 mg/kg. The study enrolled dose-escalation patients with hepatocellular carcinoma, melanoma, renal cell or head and neck cancer.

As to this clone: Its antigen is undetermined.

Repertoires were generated with immunoSEQ multiplex PCR, while TCRdb's copy carries only in-frame clones and drops some. The sample has 55,000 to 60,000 clones, around four fifths seen once. The ends were cut back, 7 bases at V and 6 bases at J, with 16 bases in the middle. The germline V gene encodes CDR1 MNHNS and CDR2 SASEGT. There are 14 residues in the CDR3. Whole-study results and caveats: Expanded clones were, on average, more numerous in CD8+ T cells than in CD4+.

The V and J genes are TRBV6-1 and TRBJ1-5; D gene unclear. This TCR came from an adult with an advanced solid tumor such as melanoma, head and neck, liver or kidney cancer. The source was CD4+ or CD8+ T cells sorted from blood, collected in a trial of the OX40 agonist ivuxolimab. CDR3 residues: CASNELGFGQPQHF. The CDR3 DNA reads as TGTGCCAGCAACGAATTGGGGTTTGGTCAGCCCCAGCATTTT.